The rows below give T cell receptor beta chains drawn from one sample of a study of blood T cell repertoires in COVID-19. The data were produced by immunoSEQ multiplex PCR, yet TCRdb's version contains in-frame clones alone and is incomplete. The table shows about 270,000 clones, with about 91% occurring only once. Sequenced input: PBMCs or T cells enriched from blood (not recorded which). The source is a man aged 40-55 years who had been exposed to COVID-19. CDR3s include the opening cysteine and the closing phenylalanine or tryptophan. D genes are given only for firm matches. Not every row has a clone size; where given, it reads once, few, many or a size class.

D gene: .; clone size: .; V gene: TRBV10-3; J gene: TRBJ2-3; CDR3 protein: CAISGEGTDTQYF; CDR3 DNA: TGTGCCATCAGTGGAGAGGGCACAGATACGCAGTATTTT
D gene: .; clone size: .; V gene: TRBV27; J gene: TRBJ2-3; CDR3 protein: CASSRLETDTQYF; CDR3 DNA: TGTGCCAGCAGTCGACTAGAAACAGATACGCAGTATTTT
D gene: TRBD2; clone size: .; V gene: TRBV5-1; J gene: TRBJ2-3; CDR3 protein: CASSTGLAGTSTDTQYF; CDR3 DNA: TGCGCCAGCAGCACCGGACTAGCGGGTACTAGCACAGATACGCAGTATTTT
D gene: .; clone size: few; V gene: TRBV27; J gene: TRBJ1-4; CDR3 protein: CASSSRQVATNEKLFF; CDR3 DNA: TGTGCCAGCAGTTCCCGACAGGTTGCAACTAATGAAAAACTGTTTTTT
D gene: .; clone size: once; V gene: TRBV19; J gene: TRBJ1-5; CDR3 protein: CASKDSGYNQPQHF; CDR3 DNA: TGTGCCAGTAAAGACAGTGGTTACAATCAGCCCCAGCATTTT
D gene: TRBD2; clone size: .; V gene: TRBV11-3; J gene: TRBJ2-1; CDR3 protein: CASSLLAGGDVQFF; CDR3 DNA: TGTGCCAGCAGCTTACTAGCGGGAGGTGATGTGCAGTTCTTC
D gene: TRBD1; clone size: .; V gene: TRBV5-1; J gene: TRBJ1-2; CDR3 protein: CASQGQGPYGYTF; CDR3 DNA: TGCGCCAGCCAGGGACAGGGGCCCTATGGCTACACCTTC
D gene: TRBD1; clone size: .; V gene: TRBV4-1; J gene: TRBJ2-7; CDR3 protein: CASSPRQGAAEQYF; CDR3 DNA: TGCGCCAGCAGCCCCAGACAGGGGGCGGCCGAGCAGTACTTC
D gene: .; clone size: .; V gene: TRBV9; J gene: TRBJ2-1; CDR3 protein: CASSAGQNYNEQFF; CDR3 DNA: TGTGCCAGCAGCGCTGGACAGAACTACAATGAGCAGTTCTTC
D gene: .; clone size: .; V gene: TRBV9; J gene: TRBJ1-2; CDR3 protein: CASRGGAGGYTF; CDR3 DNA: TGTGCCAGCAGGGGAGGGGCGGGTGGCTACACCTTC
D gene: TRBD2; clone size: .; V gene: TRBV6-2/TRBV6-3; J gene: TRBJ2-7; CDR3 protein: CASSYRRLAGPTYEQYF; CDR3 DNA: TGTGCCAGCAGTTACCGTAGACTAGCGGGCCCAACCTACGAGCAGTACTTC
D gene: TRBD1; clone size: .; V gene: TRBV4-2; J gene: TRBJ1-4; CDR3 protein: CASSQVDRGQNEKLFF; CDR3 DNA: TGTGCCAGCAGCCAAGTCGACAGGGGGCAAAATGAAAAACTGTTTTTT
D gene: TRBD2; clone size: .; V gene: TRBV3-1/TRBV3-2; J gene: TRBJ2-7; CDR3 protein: CASSQAGTSGSLSYEQYF; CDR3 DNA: TGTGCCAGCAGCCAAGCCGGGACTAGCGGGAGTCTCTCCTACGAGCAGTACTTC
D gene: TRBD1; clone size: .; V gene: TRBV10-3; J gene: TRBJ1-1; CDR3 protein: CAISPTGVNTEAFF; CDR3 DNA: TGTGCCATCAGTCCGACAGGGGTAAACACTGAAGCTTTCTTT
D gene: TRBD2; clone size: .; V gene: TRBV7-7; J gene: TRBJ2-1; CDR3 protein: CASSRRLAGDGNEQFF; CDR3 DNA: TGTGCTAGCAGCCGTCGACTAGCGGGAGATGGGAATGAGCAGTTCTTC
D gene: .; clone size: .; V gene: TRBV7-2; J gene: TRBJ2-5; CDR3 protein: CASSLVAGARGQETQYF; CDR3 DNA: TGTGCCAGCAGCTTAGTGGCGGGGGCGCGGGGGCAAGAGACCCAGTACTTC
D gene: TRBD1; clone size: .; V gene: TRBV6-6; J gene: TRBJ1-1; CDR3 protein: CASSSVYTGVSTEAFF; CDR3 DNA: TGTGCCAGCAGTTCTGTGTATACAGGGGTGAGCACTGAAGCTTTCTTT
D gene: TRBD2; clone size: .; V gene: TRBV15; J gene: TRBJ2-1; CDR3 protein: CATSSGLAARNNEQFF; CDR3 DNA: TGTGCCACCAGCAGCGGACTAGCCGCACGTAACAATGAGCAGTTCTTC
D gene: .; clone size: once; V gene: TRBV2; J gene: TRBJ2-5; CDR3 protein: CASSRESQETQYF; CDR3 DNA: TGTGCCAGCAGTCGGGAGAGCCAAGAGACCCAGTACTTC
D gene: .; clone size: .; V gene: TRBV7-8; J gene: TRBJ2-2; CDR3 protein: CASRGKYGLTGNTGELFF; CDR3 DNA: TGTGCCAGCAGGGGGAAATACGGGTTGACAGGGAACACCGGGGAGCTGTTTTTT
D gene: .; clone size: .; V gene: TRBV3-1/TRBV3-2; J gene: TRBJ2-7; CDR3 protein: CASSQSSEQYF; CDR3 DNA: TGTGCCAGCAGCCAATCTTCCGAGCAGTACTTC
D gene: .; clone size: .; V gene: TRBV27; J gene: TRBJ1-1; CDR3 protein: CASSLEATQFTEAFF; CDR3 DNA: TGTGCCAGCAGTTTAGAGGCCACCCAATTCACTGAAGCTTTCTTT
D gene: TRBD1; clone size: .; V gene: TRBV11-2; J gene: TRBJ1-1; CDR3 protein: CASSLLLGTGGSEAFF; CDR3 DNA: TGTGCCAGCAGCCTATTACTCGGGACAGGAGGGTCCGAAGCTTTCTTT
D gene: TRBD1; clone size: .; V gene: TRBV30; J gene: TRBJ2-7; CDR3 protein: CAWSGGTGDYEQYF; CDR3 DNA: TGTGCCTGGAGTGGGGGGACAGGGGACTACGAGCAGTACTTC
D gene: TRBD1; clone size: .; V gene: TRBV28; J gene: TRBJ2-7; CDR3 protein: CASRYDRGSNEQYF; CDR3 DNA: TGTGCCAGCCGGTACGACAGGGGAAGTAACGAGCAGTACTTC
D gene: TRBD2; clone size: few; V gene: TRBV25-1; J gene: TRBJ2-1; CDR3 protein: CASSEPSGLNEQFF; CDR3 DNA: TGTGCCAGCAGTGAGCCTAGCGGACTCAATGAGCAGTTCTTC
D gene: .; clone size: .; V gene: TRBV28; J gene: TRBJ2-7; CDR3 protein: CASIPGYSSYEQYF; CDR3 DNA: TGTGCCAGCATTCCAGGATACAGCTCCTACGAGCAGTACTTC
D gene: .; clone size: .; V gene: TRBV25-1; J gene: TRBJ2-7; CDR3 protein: CASKNLQEGYEQYF; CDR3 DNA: TGTGCCAGCAAGAATTTACAGGAGGGCTACGAGCAGTACTTC
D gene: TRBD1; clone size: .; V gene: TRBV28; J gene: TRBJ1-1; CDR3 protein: CASSSAQGQFKTFF; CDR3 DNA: TGTGCCAGCAGTTCTGCTCAGGGACAGTTTAAGACTTTCTTT
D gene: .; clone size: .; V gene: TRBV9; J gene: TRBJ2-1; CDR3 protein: CASSANTEQFF; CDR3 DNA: TGTGCCAGCAGCGCCAACACTGAGCAGTTCTTC
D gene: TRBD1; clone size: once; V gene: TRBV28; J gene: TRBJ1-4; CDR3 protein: CASRSTGFPTGGEKLFF; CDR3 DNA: TGTGCCAGCAGAAGTACAGGGTTCCCAACAGGGGGGGAAAAACTGTTTTTT
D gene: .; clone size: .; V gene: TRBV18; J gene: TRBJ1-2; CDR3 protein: CASSPRQLYGYTF; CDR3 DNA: TGTGCCAGCTCACCAAGACAGCTCTATGGCTACACCTTC
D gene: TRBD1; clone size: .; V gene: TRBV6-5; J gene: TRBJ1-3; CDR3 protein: CASNNRRGGNTIYF; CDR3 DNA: TGTGCCAGCAACAATCGCAGGGGGGGAAACACCATATATTTT
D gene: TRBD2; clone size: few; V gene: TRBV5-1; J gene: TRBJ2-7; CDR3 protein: CASSLSFNGPGLAYEQYF; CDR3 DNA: TGCGCCAGCAGCTTGTCCTTTAATGGACCGGGACTAGCTTACGAGCAGTACTTC
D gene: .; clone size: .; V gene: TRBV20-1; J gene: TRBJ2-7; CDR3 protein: CSASTGDEQYF; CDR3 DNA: TGCAGTGCTAGCACGGGAGACGAGCAGTACTTC
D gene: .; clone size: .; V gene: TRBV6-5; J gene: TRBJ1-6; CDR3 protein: CASSSQGNGSPLHF; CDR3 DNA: TGTGCCAGCAGTTCTCAGGGAAACGGATCACCCCTCCACTTT
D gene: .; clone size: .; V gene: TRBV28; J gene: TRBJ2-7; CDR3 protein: CASSFRGEAYEQYF; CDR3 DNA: TGTGCCAGCAGTTTTCGGGGAGAAGCCTACGAGCAGTACTTC
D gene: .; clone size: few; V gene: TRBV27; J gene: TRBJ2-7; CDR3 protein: CASSRRMSRTDRDYQYF; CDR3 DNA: TGTGCCAGCAGTCGGAGAATGAGTAGGACAGATAGAGACTATCAGTACTTC
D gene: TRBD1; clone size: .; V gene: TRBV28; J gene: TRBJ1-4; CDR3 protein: CASSFRAGGEKLFF; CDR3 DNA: TGTGCCAGCAGTTTTCGGGCAGGGGGTGAAAAACTGTTTTTT
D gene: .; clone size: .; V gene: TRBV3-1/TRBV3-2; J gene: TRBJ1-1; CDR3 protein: CASQAGGRNTEAFF; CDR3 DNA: TGTGCCAGCCAAGCCGGGGGGCGGAACACTGAAGCTTTCTTT
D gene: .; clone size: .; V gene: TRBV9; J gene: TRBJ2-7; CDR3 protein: CASSTISGAEQYF; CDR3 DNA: TGTGCCAGCAGCACCATCTCGGGAGCCGAGCAGTACTTC
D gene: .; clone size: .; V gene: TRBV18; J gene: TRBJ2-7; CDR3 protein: CASSPPGRAHEQYF; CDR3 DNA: TGTGCCAGCTCACCACCGGGCAGGGCCCACGAGCAGTACTTC
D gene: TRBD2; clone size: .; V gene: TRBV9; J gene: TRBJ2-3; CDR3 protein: CASSVMTSGTDTQYF; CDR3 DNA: TGTGCCAGCAGCGTCATGACTAGCGGGACAGATACGCAGTATTTT
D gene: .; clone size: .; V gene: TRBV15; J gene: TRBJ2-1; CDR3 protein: CATRKDTRIYNEQFF; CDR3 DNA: TGTGCCACCAGGAAAGACACCCGCATCTACAATGAGCAGTTCTTC
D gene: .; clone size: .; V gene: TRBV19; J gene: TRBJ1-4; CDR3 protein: CASSLLLTVATNEKLFF; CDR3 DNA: TGTGCCAGTAGTCTCCTGCTGACAGTTGCAACTAATGAAAAACTGTTTTTT
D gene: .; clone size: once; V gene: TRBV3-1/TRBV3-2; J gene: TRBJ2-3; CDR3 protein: CASSQRGLGTDTQYF; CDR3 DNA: TGTGCCAGCAGCCAGCGCGGGTTAGGTACAGATACGCAGTATTTT
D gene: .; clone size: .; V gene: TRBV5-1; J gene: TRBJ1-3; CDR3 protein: CASSPAGTRNTIYF; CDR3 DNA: TGCGCCAGCAGCCCAGCCGGGACTCGAAACACCATATATTTT
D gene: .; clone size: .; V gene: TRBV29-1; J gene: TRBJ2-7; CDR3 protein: CSVEFRRGSYEQYF; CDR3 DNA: TGCAGCGTTGAATTTCGGCGCGGATCCTACGAGCAGTACTTC
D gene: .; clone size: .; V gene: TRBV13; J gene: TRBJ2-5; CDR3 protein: CASSLTPQETQYF; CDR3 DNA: TGTGCCAGCAGCTTAACTCCACAAGAGACCCAGTACTTC
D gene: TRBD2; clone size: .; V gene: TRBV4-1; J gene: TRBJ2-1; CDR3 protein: CASSQGSTSGTYNEQFF; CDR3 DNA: TGCGCCAGCAGCCAAGGTTCGACTAGCGGGACCTACAATGAGCAGTTCTTC